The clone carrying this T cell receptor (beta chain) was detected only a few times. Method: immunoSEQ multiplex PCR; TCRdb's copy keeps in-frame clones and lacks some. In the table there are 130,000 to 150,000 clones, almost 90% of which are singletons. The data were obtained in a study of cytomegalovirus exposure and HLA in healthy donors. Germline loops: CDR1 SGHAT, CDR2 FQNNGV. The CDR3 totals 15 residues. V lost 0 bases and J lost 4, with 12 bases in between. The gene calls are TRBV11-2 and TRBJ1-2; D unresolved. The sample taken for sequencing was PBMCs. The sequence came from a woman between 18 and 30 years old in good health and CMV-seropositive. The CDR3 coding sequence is TGTGCCAGCAGCTTAGAAGCGGGCGGAATCTATGGCTACACCTTC. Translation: CASSLEAGGIYGYTF.